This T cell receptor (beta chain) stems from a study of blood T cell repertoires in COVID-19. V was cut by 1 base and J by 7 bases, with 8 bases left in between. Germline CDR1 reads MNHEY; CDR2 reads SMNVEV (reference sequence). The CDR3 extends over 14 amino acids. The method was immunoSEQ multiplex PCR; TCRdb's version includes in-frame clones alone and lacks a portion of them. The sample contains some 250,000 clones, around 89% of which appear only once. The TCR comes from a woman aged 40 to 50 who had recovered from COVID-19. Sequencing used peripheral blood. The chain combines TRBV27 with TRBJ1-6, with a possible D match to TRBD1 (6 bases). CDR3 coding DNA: TGTGCCAGCAGTTTATGGACAGCCAATTCACCCCTCCACTTT. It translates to CASSLWTANSPLHF.